Included here is one TCR beta chain sequence, with context. No antigen is known for it. Qualities for individual bases were not recorded, and no much larger clone is one base off. Reading the germline V gene gives CDR1 MGHRA and CDR2 YSYEKL. At the junction V is shortened by 0 bases and J by 5 bases; bases outside the gene matches: 11. The CDR3 covers 18 residues, taking in both the cysteine and the phenylalanine. Just the 54-base CDR3 DNA is kept, in frame starting at base 1. The sample belongs to a study of lymphopenia after photon versus proton radiotherapy (dated by TCRdb to between 2018 and 2021). At the level of the whole study: Photon and proton radiation therapy were compared by the study for their immunological effects in patients with gastrointestinal tumors who developed high-grade lymphopenia. The cohort comprised 20 patients with gastrointestinal tumors who received either photon or proton therapy and then developed lymphopenia. The study was designed to characterize how the impact on the immune system differs between the two radiation modalities.

What the study reported, not specific to this receptor: After the lymphocyte count nadir, photon-treated repertoires showed oligoclonal expansion, especially of CD8+ Temra cells, which drove the drop in diversity. Across the cohort, among patients who died, a greater drop in TCR diversity after the nadir was inversely correlated with overall survival time. The survival association was examined only in patients who died, and the authors described better survival with proton therapy as a possibility, not as a demonstrated result. Relative stability during treatment was observed in proton-treated patients, whereas loss of naive T cells and TCR diversity and gain of effector/memory populations were observed in photon-treated patients.

To prepare the library, the immunoSEQ multiplex PCR assay was applied. T cell repertoires were profiled with deep sequencing of rearranged TCR beta loci together with multiparametric flow cytometry. Here the immuneACCESS table is served through TCRdb, limited to in-frame sequences with V and J called. Missing clones are a known gap in these copies; in checked studies unresolved V genes cover under half, and the rest lacks a known reason. The sample table contains roughly 30,000 clones; only one count was recorded for approximately 88% of them. 50% of the sample is held by the ten biggest clonotypes.

The receptor's source is a woman aged 55-69 years with cholangiocarcinoma. Some clones in this sample may be carry-over from other donors' samples. The source material was peripheral blood, sampled from a patient treated with proton-based radiotherapy. The chain links TRBV4-1 with TRBJ2-3; 10 bases in the middle match TRBD2. The DNA sequence follows: TGCGCCAGCAGCCAAGATAATATCCAGCGGGGGGGCAGAGATACGCAGTATTTT. This gives the protein CASSQDNIQRGGRDTQYF.